This TCR beta chain originates from a study of blood T cell repertoires in COVID-19. In the study overall: From the United States, Italy and Spain came samples of acute and convalescent COVID-19. The cDNA or gDNA used as material had been derived from T cells, B-cell-depleted T cells, or PBMCs.

Seattle participants joined during active infection and were tracked over time. Only in-frame clones appear in the TCRdb table, and some are missing; sequencing was by immunoSEQ multiplex PCR. The sample has 85,000 to 120,000 clones, about 90% seen once; the top ten hold around 5.3%. The sample was peripheral blood. The sequence was collected from a woman in her fifties or sixties with COVID-19, enrolled during active disease.

The chain's CDR3 is CSVGPRAGSYEQYF. DNA for the CDR3: TGCAGCGTTGGACCTCGAGCGGGCTCCTACGAGCAGTACTTC. The genes are TRBV29-1 and TRBJ2-7, with a tentative D call TRBD2 (6 bases). V shed 4 bases and J shed 0 bases, with 13 bases lying between them. The CDR3 is 14 amino acids. Per germline, CDR1 SQVTM and CDR2 ANQGSEA.